Below, 27 T cell receptor beta chains from the same sample are listed, as sequenced in a study of blood T cell repertoires in COVID-19. The assay was immunoSEQ multiplex PCR, and TCRdb's table has in-frame clones only and misses some. This sample has approximately 210,000 clones, with over 75% found just once. The material sequenced was PBMCs or T cells enriched from blood (not recorded which). The source is a man younger than 45 in a cohort exposed to, infected with or recovered from COVID-19 (not recorded which).

This chain uses TRBV12-3 or TRBV12-4 with TRBJ2-1; 7 nucleotides agree with TRBD1. After removal of 6 bases from V and 6 bases from J, the junction contained 2 bases not matched to a gene. The CDR3 runs 12 residues. The CDR3 nucleotides are TGTGCCAGCAGGGACAGGTTCAATGAGCAGTTCTTC. It encodes CASRDRFNEQFF.

This clone was observed at least ten times. The chain has TRBV5-1 and TRBJ2-3, with 11 bases matching TRBD2. Germline CDR1 is SGHRS and CDR2 is YFSETQ. CDR3 size: 15 residues. J lost 1 base, V lost 4 bases, and 2 bases had no gene match. CDR3 nucleotides: TGCGCCAGCAGCCCGGGACTAGCGGGCACAGATACGCAGTATTTT. Translated: CASSPGLAGTDTQYF. The full variable domain, its missing parts supplied by reference TRBV5-1 and TRBJ2-3, is KAGVTQTPRYLIKTRGQQVTLSCSPISGHRSVSWYQQTPGQGLQFLFEYFSETQRNKGNFPGRFSGRQFSNSRSEMNVSTLELGDSALYLCASSPGLAGTDTQYFGPGTRLTVL.

The chain joins TRBV15 to TRBJ2-1, with 8 bases that match TRBD1. The CDR3 has 16 residues. Losses at the gene ends were 1 base for V and 8 bases for J; bases not matched to a gene: 10. Germline V CDR1 and CDR2: LNHNV, YYDKDF (reference sequence). The CDR3 DNA follows: TGTGCCACCAGCAGAGGAAGGGGGACAGGAAGGGATGAGCAGTTCTTC. It yields the protein CATSRGRGTGRDEQFF. Variable domain in full (rest from reference TRBV15 and TRBJ2-1): DAMVIQNPRYQVTQFGKPVTLSCSQTLNHNVMYWYQQKSSQAPKLLFHYYDKDFNNEADTPDNFQSRRPNTSFCFLDIRSPGLGDTAMYLCATSRGRGTGRDEQFFGPGTRLTVL.

The chain has TRBV6-1 and TRBJ2-7, with D possibly TRBD2 on 6 matching bases. Trimming left V 0 bases short and J 12 bases short, with 21 bases between. CDR1 is MNHNS and CDR2 is SASEGT in the germline V gene. The CDR3 runs to 15 residues. CDR3: CASSEADTGTGRWYF. The CDR3, as DNA: TGTGCCAGCAGTGAAGCGGACACCGGGACGGGGAGGTGGTACTTC.

The chain employs TRBV6-5 and TRBJ2-7; tentatively, D is TRBD2 (6 bases). The CDR3 has 13 residues. Trimming took 6 bases from V and 1 from J, leaving 10 bases between them. Germline V gene sequence: CDR1 MNHEY, CDR2 SVGAGI. CDR3 amino acids: CASRALASYEQYF. The DNA of the CDR3 is TGTGCCAGCAGAGCTCTAGCGTCCTACGAGCAGTACTTC.

CDR3 in DNA: TGCGCCAGCAGCTACACCCGACAGGGGGCGACTAACACTGAAGCTTTCTTT. This gives the protein CASSYTRQGATNTEAFF. The chain links TRBV5-1 to TRBJ1-1, with 10 bases aligning to TRBD1. This CDR3 region has 17 residues. The germline V gene encodes CDR1 SGHRS and CDR2 YFSETQ. V lost 3 bases and J lost 2; bases outside the gene matches: 10.

The gene calls are TRBV11-2 and TRBJ1-5, with D unresolved. Germline-derived CDR1 and CDR2 are SGHAT and FQNNGV. The CDR3 consists of 14 residues. Trimming removed 0 bases from V and 4 bases from J, with 7 bases in between. This CDR3 is CASSLDPRNQPQHF. In nucleotides, the CDR3 is TGTGCCAGCAGCTTAGATCCCAGGAATCAGCCCCAGCATTTT.

The rearrangement joins TRBV6-5 to TRBJ2-1; D is ambiguous. The V and J ends lost 5 bases and 8 bases respectively, with 13 bases between them. The germline gives CDR1 MNHEY, CDR2 SVGAGI. The CDR3 is 13 amino acids. Here the CDR3 DNA reads TGTGCCAGCAGTCCCCCGACTTTCCATGAGCAGTTCTTC. This sequence encodes CASSPPTFHEQFF.

This chain connects TRBV4-1 to TRBJ2-7, with D possibly being TRBD1 (6 bases). V lost 1 base and J lost 3, with 10 bases in between. Germline values: CDR1 MGHRA, CDR2 YSYEKL. The CDR3 extends over 14 amino acids. The CDR3 reads CASSQVGTIYEQYF. CDR3 nucleotide sequence: TGCGCCAGCAGCCAAGTCGGGACAATCTACGAGCAGTACTTC.

The chain joins TRBV28 to TRBJ1-2; unclear D gene. The CDR3 has 12 amino acids. V was cut by 3 bases and J by 4 bases, with 6 bases left in between. Germline V CDR1 and CDR2: MDHEN, SYDVKM. CDR3 sequence reads: CASSLGSYGYTF. In DNA, the CDR3 is TGTGCCAGCAGTTTGGGCAGCTATGGCTACACCTTC.

This rearrangement joins TRBV12-5 to TRBJ1-2; TRBD1 matches at 7 bases. The germline CDR1 and CDR2 sequences are LGHNT and FRNRAP. V trimming: 0 bases; J trimming: 3 bases; junction bases outside the gene matches: 7. This CDR3 comprises 16 residues. The CDR3 spells CASGLVPAGTDYGYTF. The DNA for the CDR3 is TGTGCTAGTGGTTTGGTACCCGCCGGGACAGACTATGGCTACACCTTC.

The V call is TRBV10-3, the J call TRBJ2-1, with 10 positions matching TRBD1. The CDR3 is made up of 14 amino acids. The trim removed 9 bases at V and 9 bases at J, leaving 11 bases unmatched. The V gene's germline CDR1 is ENHRY and CDR2 SYGVKD. The CDR3 DNA follows: TGTGCCATTACGGGACAGGGGTCGTTCGGTGAGCAGTTCTTC. This sequence encodes CAITGQGSFGEQFF.

In nucleotides, the CDR3 is TGTGCCACCAGCAGAGATGGGGCATCCCACAATGAGCAGTTCTTC. Its translation: CATSRDGASHNEQFF. The rearrangement links TRBV15 to TRBJ2-1, with D perhaps TRBD1 (5 bases). V was cut by 0 bases and J by 5 bases, with 11 bases left in between. Germline CDR1 is LNHNV and CDR2 is YYDKDF (reference sequence). This CDR3 contains 15 residues. The entire variable domain, with the rest obtained from reference TRBV15 and TRBJ2-1, is as follows: DAMVIQNPRYQVTQFGKPVTLSCSQTLNHNVMYWYQQKSSQAPKLLFHYYDKDFNNEADTPDNFQSRRPNTSFCFLDIRSPGLGDTAMYLCATSRDGASHNEQFFGPGTRLTVL.

V usage is TRBV7-6 and J usage is TRBJ2-2; 7 bases are a match to TRBD2. The junction had 7 bases not matched to a gene; V was cut back by 5 bases and J by 1 base. Germline CDR1 is SGHVS and CDR2 is FNYEAQ. This CDR3 is built from 16 residues. The CDR3 DNA reads as TGTGCCAGCAGCCCATGGGGGGGGTGGAACACCGGGGAGCTGTTTTTT. Translation gives CASSPWGGWNTGELFF.

V gene TRBV7-6 combines with J gene TRBJ2-7; 10 positions agree with TRBD1. The trim removed 4 bases at V and 2 bases at J, leaving 17 bases unmatched. The germline gives CDR1 SGHVS, CDR2 FNYEAQ. This CDR3 is built from 19 residues. The CDR3 coding sequence is TGTGCCAGCAGCTCGGAATTGACAGGGGGCGCGAGGCGGACCTACGAGCAGTACTTC. It yields the protein CASSSELTGGARRTYEQYF.

The chain employs TRBV4-3 and TRBJ2-3, with 13 bases identical to TRBD2. V was clipped by 3 bases and J by 4 bases; unmatched bases: 4. Germline CDR1 is LGHNA and CDR2 is YSLEER. This CDR3 has 16 amino acids. The DNA for the CDR3 is TGCGCCAGCAGCCACGAGACTAGCGGGAGGCCAGATACGCAGTATTTT. Its translation is CASSHETSGRPDTQYF.

V and J are TRBV4-1 and TRBJ2-2; the D is unclear. Germline V CDR1 and CDR2: MGHRA, YSYEKL. The V end was cut by 5 bases, the J end by 2 bases, with 15 bases between. The CDR3 length is 16 residues. Here the CDR3 reads CASSGIGRQNTGELFF. CDR3 nucleotide sequence: TGCGCCAGCAGCGGAATCGGCAGGCAAAACACCGGGGAGCTGTTTTTT.

The chain links TRBV28 to TRBJ2-7, with 10 bases lining up with TRBD1. Germline V gene data show CDR1 as MDHEN and CDR2 as SYDVKM. The V and J ends lost 4 bases and 4 bases, in that order; junction bases with no gene match: 4. The CDR3 contains 14 residues. The CDR3 sequence: CASSSRQGAYEQYF. The CDR3 DNA is TGTGCCAGCAGTTCTAGACAGGGGGCGTACGAGCAGTACTTC.

The chain employs TRBV7-9 and TRBJ2-7; 8 positions match TRBD2. The germline gives CDR1 SEHNR, CDR2 FQNEAQ (reference sequence). The junction had 7 bases not matched to a gene; V was cut back by 4 bases and J by 2 bases. This CDR3 comprises 15 residues. In nucleotides, the CDR3 is TGTGCCAGCAGCTCCCCTTCGACTAGCGCCTACGAGCAGTACTTC. Protein sequence: CASSSPSTSAYEQYF.

The rearrangement uses TRBV5-1 and TRBJ1-1; D is possibly TRBD1 (6 bases). With 3 bases removed from V and 1 base from J, the gap between germline ends came to 13 bases. The germline gives CDR1 SGHRS, CDR2 YFSETQ. The CDR3 contains 15 residues. The CDR3 protein is CASSYLDSWNTEAFF. In DNA, the CDR3 is TGCGCCAGCAGCTACCTGGACAGCTGGAACACTGAAGCTTTCTTT.

A remark on this clone: Other DNA sequences of this sample code for an identical CDR3. The V and J genes are TRBV27 and TRBJ1-1; D uncertain. This CDR3 region has 12 residues. CDR1 MNHEY and CDR2 SMNVEV come from the germline V gene (reference sequence). Trimming shortened V by 6 bases and J by 1 base, and 6 bases separated the two germline ends. The CDR3 DNA is TGTGCCAGCAGAGAGGGGAACACTGAAGCTTTCTTT. Translated, it gives CASREGNTEAFF.

The V and J genes are TRBV4-3 and TRBJ2-3, with TRBD2 matching 12 bases. Germline CDR1 LGHNA, CDR2 YSLEER. The CDR3 length is 17 residues. V lost 1 base, J lost 3 bases, and 5 bases stayed unmatched. CDR3 amino acids: CASSQVSLAGGTDTQYF. CDR3 coding DNA: TGCGCCAGCAGCCAAGTATCACTAGCGGGAGGAACAGATACGCAGTATTTT.

The genes are TRBV7-3 and TRBJ2-2; TRBD2 matches at 7 bases. The germline gives CDR1 SGHTA, CDR2 FQGTGA. V gave up 2 bases and J gave up 5 bases; unmatched junction bases: 2. The CDR3 contains 14 residues. The CDR3 sequence: CASSLQRETGELFF. The CDR3, as DNA: TGTGCCAGCAGCTTACAGCGGGAAACCGGGGAGCTGTTTTTT.

The chain couples TRBV5-4 to TRBJ2-7; D perhaps matches TRBD1 (6 bases). Per the germline V gene, CDR1 is SGHNT and CDR2 is YYREEE (reference sequence). Deletions cut 5 bases from V and 4 bases from J, with 7 bases between. The CDR3 sequence is 11 residues long. DNA of the CDR3: TGTGCCAGCAGTACAGGGTACGAGCAGTACTTC. It is translated as CASSTGYEQYF.

This chain connects TRBV5-1 to TRBJ2-1, with TRBD2 as a possible D gene (6 bases). CDR3 length: 11 amino acids. Trimming left V 7 bases short and J 7 bases short, with 9 bases between. The germline V gene encodes CDR1 SGHRS and CDR2 YFSETQ. The DNA for the CDR3 is TGCGCCAGCGGCCGGGGGAATGAGCAGTTCTTC. This sequence encodes CASGRGNEQFF.

V usage is TRBV7-8 and J usage is TRBJ2-3, with D possibly TRBD1 on 6 matching bases. The V gene's germline CDR1 is SGHVS and CDR2 FQNEAQ. The V end was cut by 5 bases, the J end by 3 bases, with 15 bases between. The CDR3 covers 15 residues. CDR3 region: CASSPTARGTDTQYF. The CDR3 nucleotides are TGTGCCAGCAGCCCGACCGCCAGGGGAACAGATACGCAGTATTTT.

V usage is TRBV2 and J usage is TRBJ2-2; 9 bases map to TRBD1. The CDR3 covers 15 residues. V shed 8 bases, J shed 2 bases, and the junction held 6 bases outside the gene matches. Per germline, CDR1 SNHLY and CDR2 FYNNEI. CDR3 residues: CASGTGGENTGELFF. The CDR3 DNA reads as TGTGCCAGCGGTACAGGGGGCGAAAACACCGGGGAGCTGTTTTTT.